This TCR beta chain was captured by sequencing in a study of vaccination effects on CD4 cells after COVID-19. V gave up 2 bases and J gave up 0 bases, with 5 bases separating them. Germline V CDR1 and CDR2: SGHTA, FQGNSA. The CDR3 covers 13 residues. To note about this clone: As yet, its antigen is unknown.

The assay was immunoSEQ multiplex PCR, and TCRdb's table has in-frame clones only and misses some. The sample carries about 70,000 clones, under 85% recorded once. Expansion with viral peptide pools was applied to antigen-specific CD4+ T cells by the ViraFEST assay prior to sequencing. Following 10 days of culture, CD4+ T cells were isolated. The individual was infected with SARS-CoV-2 between March and December 2020, as confirmed by PCR. Cultures used 1.5 million to 2 million PBMC per well, approximately 10 IU/ml IL-2 and roughly 10 ug/ml peptides. On day 3 and again on day 7, half the medium was replaced with IL-2 medium.

The chain combines TRBV7-2 with TRBJ2-7; D gene ambiguous. The sequencing used CD4+ T cells from PBMCs cultured with HIV peptides, collected before COVID-19 vaccination. The sample's subset: HIV-1 Nef peptide pool negative control/reference culture. The TCR was taken from a human donor who had a prior SARS-CoV-2 infection. This CDR3 reads CASSLSPSYEQYF. In DNA form, the CDR3 reads TGTGCCAGCAGCTTATCGCCCTCCTACGAGCAGTACTTC.